This TCR beta chain was found in a study of T cell changes during pregnancy in multiple sclerosis. TCRdb's table, derived via immunoSEQ multiplex PCR, lists solely in-frame clones and lacks some. The sample comprises about 31,000 clones, roughly 91% of which are singletons, and 0.4% to 0.5% rests with the top ten. The TCR comes from a female donor with multiple sclerosis, enrolled in a pregnancy study. The sample in question was CD4+ T cells from peripheral blood mononuclear cells, obtained in the second trimester of pregnancy.

CDR3 protein: CASSQFPRAVSEKLFF. The CDR3 DNA follows: TGTGCCAGCAGCCAATTCCCCAGGGCGGTAAGCGAAAAACTGTTTTTT. The rearrangement uses TRBV14 and TRBJ1-4; D might be TRBD1 (5 bases). With 2 bases removed from V and 8 bases from J, the gap between germline ends came to 18 bases. Germline CDR1 reads SGHDN; CDR2 reads FVKESK. The CDR3 has 16 amino acids.